This T cell receptor (beta chain) was sequenced during a study of T cell responses to AZD1222 COVID-19 vaccine. The CDR3 runs to 13 residues. Per the germline V gene, CDR1 is MNHEY and CDR2 is SVGEGT. Trimming took off 5 bases at V and 3 bases at J, with 10 bases between the two ends. Using immunoSEQ multiplex PCR, the repertoire was profiled, and TCRdb retains in-frame clones only, with some absent. The repertoire includes fewer than 75,000 clones, over 80% of them detected once, and approximately 6.3% sits in the top ten. As regards this clone: The antigen is unknown.

The study, taken as a whole, reports: Regions 160-218 and 743-854 dominated among vaccine-associated CD4 TCRs spanning spike. Baseline serostatus was positive in only a handful of AZD1222 recipients. Close to half of spike-specific TCRs reportedly recognize unmutated variant regions. In a largely white British group with more females than males, clonal diversity was possibly underestimated.

This receptor was identified in an adult who received the MenACWY meningococcal vaccine as a control. The rearrangement links TRBV6-2 or TRBV6-3 to TRBJ1-1; the D is unclear. Specimen: peripheral blood, collected 28 days after the second dose of the MenACWY control vaccine. CDR3 sequence (DNA): TGTGCCAGCAGTCTCGCGGTACACACTGAAGCTTTCTTT. Protein product: CASSLAVHTEAFF.